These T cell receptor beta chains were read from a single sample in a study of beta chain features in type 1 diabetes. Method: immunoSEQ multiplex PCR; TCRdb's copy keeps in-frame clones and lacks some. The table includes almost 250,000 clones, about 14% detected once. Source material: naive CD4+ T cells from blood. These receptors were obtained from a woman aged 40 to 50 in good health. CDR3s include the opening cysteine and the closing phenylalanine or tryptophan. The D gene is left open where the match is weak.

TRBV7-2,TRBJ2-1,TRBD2,CASSFGTSRYNEQFF
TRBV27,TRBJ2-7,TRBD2,CASGSGGAGVDKQYF
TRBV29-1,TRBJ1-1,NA,CSGALSGDTEAFF
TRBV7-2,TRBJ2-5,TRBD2,CASSFLGGETQYF
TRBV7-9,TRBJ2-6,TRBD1,CASSLVGQGASNVLTF
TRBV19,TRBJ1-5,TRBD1,CASTPTGVPQPQHF
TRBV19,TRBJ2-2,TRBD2,CASLKFLAGGTGELFF
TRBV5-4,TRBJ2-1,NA,CASSLGGLGNEQFF
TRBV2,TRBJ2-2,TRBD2,CASSERLAGDPGTGELFF
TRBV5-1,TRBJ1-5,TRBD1,CASSPDRGGNQPQHF
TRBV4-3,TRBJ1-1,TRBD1,CASSQVQGATEAFF
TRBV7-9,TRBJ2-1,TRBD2,CASSPGGSSEQFF
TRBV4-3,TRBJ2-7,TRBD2,CASSPHLTSGGNSYEQYF
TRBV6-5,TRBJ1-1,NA,CASTTGHMNTEAFF
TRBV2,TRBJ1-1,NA,CASSELGANTEAFF
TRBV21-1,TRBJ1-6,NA,CASTPGGNSPLHF
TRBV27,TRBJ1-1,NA,CASSKVLGGTEAFF
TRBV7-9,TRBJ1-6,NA,CASSLAWGRNSPLHF
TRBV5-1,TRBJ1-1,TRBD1,CASSFQWDRDTEAFF
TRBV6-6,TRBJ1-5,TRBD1,CASSYGTGDNQPQHF
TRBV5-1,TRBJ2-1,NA,CASSLDLYNEQFF
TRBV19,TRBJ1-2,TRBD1,CASSPRDRGQSYGYTF
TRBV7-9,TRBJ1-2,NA,CASSWGPTNYGYTF
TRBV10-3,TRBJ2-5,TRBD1,CAISVTGSEETQYF
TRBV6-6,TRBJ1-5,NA,CASSYSLNQPQHF
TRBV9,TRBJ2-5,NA,CASSGGGVRETQYF
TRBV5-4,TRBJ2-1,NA,CASSLEQAVDYNEQFF
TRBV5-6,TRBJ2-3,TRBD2,CASSREVAGGADTQYF
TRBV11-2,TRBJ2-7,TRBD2,CASSFGVGTGLAGGEQYF
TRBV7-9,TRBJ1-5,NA,CASSDSRGINQPQHF
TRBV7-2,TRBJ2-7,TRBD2,CASSLTSGGVYEQYF
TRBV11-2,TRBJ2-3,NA,CASSLGARTPDTQYF
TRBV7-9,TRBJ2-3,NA,CASSLSMGLKGTDTQYF
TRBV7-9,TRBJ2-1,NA,CASSFATYNEQFF
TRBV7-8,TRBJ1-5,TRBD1,CASSLADRVRSNQPQHF
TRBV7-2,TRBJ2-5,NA,CASSSQETQYF
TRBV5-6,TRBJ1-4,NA,CASSLNSAGTGEKLFF
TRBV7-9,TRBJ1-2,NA,CASSRGEGGYGYTF
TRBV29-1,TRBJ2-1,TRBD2,CSVGHRAGGNNEQFF
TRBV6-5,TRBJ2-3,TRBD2,CASSPSGVTDTQYF
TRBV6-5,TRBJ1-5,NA,CASSYRQRNQPQHF
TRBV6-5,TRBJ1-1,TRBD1,CASSYRGQGVHTEAFF
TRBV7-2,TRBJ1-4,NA,CASSLDRQVNEKLFF
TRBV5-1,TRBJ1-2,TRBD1,CASSLEGQGTGYTF
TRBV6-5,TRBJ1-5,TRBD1,CASSTTGLGQPQHF
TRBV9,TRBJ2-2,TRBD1,CASSVPRDRVNTGELFF
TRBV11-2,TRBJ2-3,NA,CASSLRGGVGDTQYF
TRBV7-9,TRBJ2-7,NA,CASSSGPSWSYEQYF
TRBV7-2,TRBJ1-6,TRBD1,CASSPGTGGTAPLHF
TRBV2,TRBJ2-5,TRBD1,CASSAQGAGETQYF
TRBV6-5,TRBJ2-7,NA,CASSYLPWRDEQYF
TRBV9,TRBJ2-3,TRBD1,CASSKIGIGDRGQDTQYF
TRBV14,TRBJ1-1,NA,CASSHNRGTGRTEAFF
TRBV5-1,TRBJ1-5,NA,CASSPDMNQPQHF
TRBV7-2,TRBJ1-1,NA,CASSLYNRVSAEAFF
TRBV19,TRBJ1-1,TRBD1,CASSISPGTANTEAFF
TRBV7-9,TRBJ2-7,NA,CASSFGGVQYEQYF
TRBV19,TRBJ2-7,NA,CASSIGRASDEQYF
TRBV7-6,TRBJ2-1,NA,CASSSKTGSVGEQFF